The entry that follows covers one TCR beta chain sequence. The sample originates from a study of shared clonotypes between healthy human individuals. This table comes from immunoSEQ multiplex PCR, and its TCRdb copy is limited to in-frame clones, with some not included. Here the sample spans fewer than 200,000 clones, approximately 95% being singletons. The V gene's germline CDR1 is SGHNT and CDR2 YENEEA. With 0 bases removed from V and 5 bases from J, the gap between germline ends came to 5 bases. The CDR3 runs to 13 residues. The specimen was naive CD4+ T cells sorted from blood. Documented subset: CD45RA+ positively selected. The source is a woman between 25 and 40 years old in good health. The gene calls are TRBV11-3 and TRBJ2-1; a weak D match, TRBD2 (5 bases). The CDR3 is CASSLDSDNEQFF. The CDR3 nucleotides are TGTGCCAGCAGCTTAGATAGCGACAATGAGCAGTTCTTC. The full variable domain, with the rest looked up from reference TRBV11-3 and TRBJ2-1, is EAGVVQSPRYKIIEKKQPVAFWCNPISGHNTLYWYLQNLGQGPELLIRYENEEAVDDSQLPKDRFSAERLKGVDSTLKIQPAELGDSAVYLCASSLDSDNEQFFGPGTRLTVL.